A single sample is the source of the 20 T cell receptor beta chains below, sequenced in a study of graft-versus-host responses after intestinal transplantation. Antigens for these TCRs are unknown. Sequencing used immunoSEQ multiplex PCR; TCRdb keeps in-frame clones, though not all of them. Among 80,000 to 100,000 clones listed, 92% were seen once. The sequencing used unstimulated CD4+ T cells sorted from spleen or lymph node cells, collected before intestinal transplant. These receptors all stem from a human donor who received an intestinal transplant.

The chain recombines TRBV28 with TRBJ2-1, with 9 bases that match TRBD2. The germline V gene encodes CDR1 MDHEN and CDR2 SYDVKM. This CDR3 has 17 amino acids. Unmatched junction bases numbered 18, after V lost 10 bases and J lost 5 bases. CDR3 sequence (DNA): TGTGCCACATATAGCGGGGGTGGGCGAGGGCCCCACAATGAGCAGTTCTTC. Translating it yields CATYSGGGRGPHNEQFF.

The chain combines TRBV27 with TRBJ1-2, with TRBD1 matching over 9 bases. CDR1 MNHEY and CDR2 SMNVEV come from the germline V gene (reference sequence). V lost 6 bases, J lost 8 bases, and 10 bases stayed unmatched. This CDR3 has 14 amino acids. Here the CDR3 DNA reads TGTGCCAGCAGCCCGGGACAGGGCCCTCGGGGCTACACCTTC. Translating it yields CASSPGQGPRGYTF.

This chain uses TRBV27 with TRBJ2-3, with 9 nucleotides matching TRBD2. V lost 5 bases, J lost 5 bases, and 8 bases stayed unmatched. This CDR3 comprises 15 residues. Per the germline V gene, CDR1 is MNHEY and CDR2 is SMNVEV (reference sequence). CDR3 region: CASSVTRGGEDTQYF. The CDR3 region has the DNA TGTGCCAGCAGTGTGACGCGGGGGGGTGAAGATACGCAGTATTTT.

The rearrangement joins TRBV2 to TRBJ2-1; D perhaps matches TRBD2 (6 bases). The V gene lost 2 bases and the J gene lost 10 bases, with 9 bases spanning the gap. There are 12 residues in the CDR3. From germline, CDR1 is SNHLY and CDR2 FYNNEI. Here the CDR3 reads CASSERGTEQFF. In DNA form, the CDR3 reads TGTGCCAGCAGTGAACGGGGGACCGAGCAGTTCTTC.

This clone has more than one count but fewer than ten. CDR3 DNA sequence: TGTGCCAGCACCCGGGAGGATGGCAATGAGCAGTTCTTC. Encoded protein: CASTREDGNEQFF. The rearrangement uses TRBV2 and TRBJ2-1; 7 bases fit TRBD2. This CDR3 has 13 amino acids. V was clipped by 7 bases and J by 6 bases; unmatched bases: 6. CDR1 is SNHLY and CDR2 is FYNNEI in the germline V gene.

This clone was counted only a few times. The rearrangement links TRBV2 to TRBJ1-1; possibly TRBD1 for D (6 bases). CDR3 size: 14 residues. V lost 9 bases, J lost 2 bases, and 16 bases lay in between. CDR1 is SNHLY and CDR2 is FYNNEI in the germline V gene. CDR3 in amino acids: CASRPGQSNTEAFF. CDR3 bases: TGTGCCAGTCGGCCGGGACAATCCAACACTGAAGCTTTCTTT.

There are a few counts of this clone. This rearrangement joins TRBV7-6 to TRBJ1-3; possible D gene TRBD1, 6 bases. Germline V lookup: CDR1 SGHVS, CDR2 FNYEAQ. V lost 3 bases and J 0 bases, leaving 9 bases between the germline ends. The CDR3 is 15 residues long. The CDR3, as DNA: TGTGCCAGCAGCTTGACAGGATACTCTGGAAACACCATATATTTT. Residues: CASSLTGYSGNTIYF. Looking up the rest from reference TRBV7-6 and TRBJ1-3 gives the full variable domain: GAGVSQSPRYKVTKRGQDVALRCDPISGHVSLYWYRQALGQGPEFLTYFNYEAQQDKSGLPNDRFSAERPEGSISTLTIQRTEQRDSAMYRCASSLTGYSGNTIYFGEGSWLTVV.

The CDR3 here is CASSLEGQDYGYTF. CDR3 DNA: TGTGCCAGCAGCTTAGAGGGACAGGACTATGGCTACACCTTC. V gene TRBV7-9 combines with J gene TRBJ1-2, with 8 positions matching TRBD1. CDR1 and CDR2 (germline): SEHNR, FQNEAQ (reference sequence). The CDR3 spans 14 residues. With 1 base clipped from V and 3 bases from J, the junction kept 1 base outside the gene matches.

V and J are TRBV30 and TRBJ2-5, with 7 nucleotides matching TRBD1. The closer fit of TRBJ2-7 to the DNA end suggests the J call may be wrong. The CDR3 is 14 amino acids. Germline CDR1 and CDR2: GTSNPN and SVGIG (reference sequence). The DNA for the CDR3 is TGTGCCTGGAGTGTAAGGGGGCTAGTGTACGAGCAGTACTTC. Translation gives CAWSVRGLVYEQYF.

This clone has a handful of counts. This sequence joins TRBV6-7 and TRBJ2-7, with 9 bases aligning to TRBD1. TRBV6-7 qualifies as an ORF whose function is uncertain. Trimming cost V 0 bases and J 1 base; bases outside gene matches: 13. The CDR3 has 19 residues. CDR3: CASSYSRDRATFFSYEQYF. The CDR3, as DNA: TGTGCCAGCAGTTACTCGCGGGACAGGGCGACTTTTTTTTCCTACGAGCAGTACTTC.

V is TRBV5-8 and J is TRBJ1-5; TRBD1 might be the D (5 bases). V lost 0 bases to trimming and J lost 0 bases, with 13 bases between them. The CDR3 has 17 residues. Germline values: CDR1 SGHTS, CDR2 YDEGEE. CDR3 nucleotides: TGTGCCAGCAGCTTGGCGAGGGGCGGGGGTAGCAATCAGCCCCAGCATTTT. Its translation: CASSLARGGGSNQPQHF. Full variable domain (outside the CDR3, taken from reference TRBV5-8 and TRBJ1-5): EAGVTQSPTHLIKTRGQQATLRCSPISGHTSVYWYQQALGLGLQFLLWYDEGEERNRGNFPPRFSGRQFPNYSSELNVNALELEDSALYLCASSLARGGGSNQPQHFGDGTRLSIL.

The rearrangement uses TRBV27 and TRBJ1-4, with 9 bases that match TRBD1. Unmatched junction bases numbered 6, after V lost 5 bases and J lost 8 bases. Germline CDR1 reads MNHEY; CDR2 reads SMNVEV (reference sequence). CDR3 size: 14 residues. The chain's CDR3 is CASSPQGAVEKLFF. The CDR3 bases are TGTGCCAGCAGTCCACAGGGGGCAGTCGAAAAACTGTTTTTT. The full variable domain, with the rest looked up from reference TRBV27 and TRBJ1-4, is EAQVTQNPRYLITVTGKKLTVTCSQNMNHEYMSWYRQDPGLGLRQIYYSMNVEVTDKGDVPEGYKVSRKEKRNFPLILESPSPNQTSLYFCASSPQGAVEKLFFGSGTQLSVL.

CDR3 sequence: CASRRTSFGTDTQYF. The CDR3 region has the DNA TGTGCCAGCAGAAGGACTAGTTTTGGCACAGATACGCAGTATTTT. The V call is TRBV2, the J call TRBJ2-3, with TRBD2 identical over 7 bases. V dropped 6 bases and J dropped 1; count of bases not matched to a gene: 7. The length of the CDR3 is 15 residues. From germline, CDR1 is SNHLY and CDR2 FYNNEI.

This chain links TRBV28 with TRBJ2-7; 8 bases align to TRBD1. The ends lost 4 bases at V and 9 bases at J; junction bases unmatched: 20. The CDR3 totals 17 residues. Germline V gives CDR1 MDHEN, CDR2 SYDVKM. This CDR3 reads CASSSPGTGATLRGQYF. CDR3 coding DNA: TGTGCCAGCAGTTCCCCCGGGACAGGAGCAACTTTACGAGGGCAGTACTTC.

The chain uses TRBV19 and TRBJ2-7, with D unclear. There are 14 residues in the CDR3. Trimming cost V 3 bases and J 6 bases, with 15 bases left between them. Germline CDR1 reads LNHDA; CDR2 reads SQIVND (reference sequence). The chain's CDR3 is CASSMGSRPVEQYF. The CDR3 coding sequence is TGTGCCAGTAGTATGGGCAGCCGCCCCGTCGAGCAGTACTTC.

The chain links TRBV5-4 to TRBJ2-7, with TRBD1 matching 9 bases. The V segment lost 0 bases and the J segment 6 bases; nucleotides outside the gene matches: 7. The CDR3 totals 15 residues. Germline lookup yields CDR1 SGHNT and CDR2 YYREEE (reference sequence). CDR3 in DNA: TGTGCCAGCAGCTTGGATGGGACAGGGAACTCCGAGCAGTACTTC. It translates to CASSLDGTGNSEQYF.

A note on this clone: Other DNA sequences in this sample translate to the same CDR3. CDR3 nucleotide sequence: TGTGCCAGCAGTTACTCGCGGGGCACTGAAGCTTTCTTT. It codes for CASSYSRGTEAFF. The rearrangement links TRBV6-5 to TRBJ1-1, with D unresolved. There are 13 residues in the CDR3. The germline gives CDR1 MNHEY, CDR2 SVGAGI. Between the trimmed V and J ends, which lost 0 bases and 4 bases, there was a span of 6 bases.

This rearrangement joins TRBV6-6 to TRBJ2-1; 13 nucleotides align to TRBD2. V trimming: 2 bases; J trimming: 10 bases; junction bases outside the gene matches: 8. The CDR3 has 16 residues. CDR1 and CDR2 (germline): MNHNY, SVGAGI (reference sequence). Here the CDR3 DNA reads TGTGCCAGCAGTTACCACACCTTGGGACTAGCGGGAGAGCAGTTCTTC. It translates to CASSYHTLGLAGEQFF.

The V call is TRBV30, the J call TRBJ2-3, with a weak D call TRBD1 (6 bases). Germline V gene data show CDR1 as GTSNPN and CDR2 as SVGIG (reference sequence). The CDR3 runs 13 residues. V shed 5 bases and J shed 2 bases, with 11 bases lying between them. DNA for the CDR3: TGTGCCTGGTCAACAGGGTTCACAGATACGCAGTATTTT. Translated, it gives CAWSTGFTDTQYF. Full variable domain (outside the CDR3, taken from reference TRBV30 and TRBJ2-3): SQTIHQWPATLVQPVGSPLSLECTVEGTSNPNLYWYRQAAGRGLQLLFYSVGIGQISSEVPQNLSASRPQDRQFILSSKKLLLSDSGFYLCAWSTGFTDTQYFGPGTRLTVL.

The chain links TRBV7-9 to TRBJ1-1; D gene unclear. Trimming cost V 4 bases and J 1 base, with 10 bases left between them. This CDR3 contains 14 residues. In germline, CDR1 is SEHNR, CDR2 FQNEAQ (reference sequence). For the CDR3, the DNA is TGTGCCAGCAGCTCTCAAGCCTCGAACACTGAAGCTTTCTTT. Amino acids: CASSSQASNTEAFF.